Each of the 21 T cell receptor beta chains below was sequenced from the same sample in a study of identical twins. Each CDR3 protein gets one entry after TCRdb re-called the 5' RACE reads with MiXCR. The sample consists of 700,000 or so distinct CDR3 sequences, about 20% of them appearing once. The same sample was also studied in work on T cells expressing NK-cell markers.

The sequencing sample was made of PBMCs. The receptors here all came from a woman under 30 in good health.

The sample holds a few counts of this clonotype. The rearrangement links TRBV20-1 to TRBJ2-7; 8 bases line up with TRBD2. V gave up 0 bases and J gave up 3 bases; unmatched junction bases: 7. Germline V lookup: CDR1 DFQATT, CDR2 SNEGSKA (reference sequence). The CDR3 contains 15 residues. CDR3 sequence: CSARDPGLGGYEQYF. CDR3 DNA: TGCAGTGCTAGAGATCCGGGACTAGGAGGCTACGAGCAGTACTTC.

The V call is TRBV7-2, the J call TRBJ1-1; D not resolved. This CDR3 has 13 amino acids. The germline V and J ends were trimmed by 2 bases and 13 bases, with 17 bases remaining between them. CDR1 is SGHTA, CDR2 FQGNSA, per germline. The chain's CDR3 is CASSLSLGPKLFF. In DNA, the CDR3 is TGTGCCAGCAGCTTATCTTTGGGCCCGAAGCTTTTCTTT. Based on the CDR3 plus reference TRBV7-2 and TRBJ1-1, the full variable domain is GAGVSQSPSNKVTEKGKDVELRCDPISGHTALYWYRQSLGQGLEFLIYFQGNSAPDKSGLPSDRFSAERTGGSVSTLTIQRTQQEDSAVYLCASSLSLGPKLFFGQGTRLTVV.

In this sample, this clonotype turned up many times. The chain is built from TRBV7-2 and TRBJ1-6, with a possible D match to TRBD1 (6 bases). Trimming shortened V by 5 bases and J by 8 bases, and 22 bases separated the two germline ends. The CDR3 is 17 residues long. Germline CDR1 and CDR2: SGHTA and FQGNSA. CDR3 in amino acids: CASSPRQVLNQDSPLHF. The DNA of the CDR3 is TGTGCCAGCAGCCCACGACAGGTTTTGAATCAGGATTCACCCCTCCACTTT.

This clonotype was detected only a few times. This chain connects TRBV7-2 to TRBJ2-7; possibly TRBD2 for D (6 bases). The CDR3 is made up of 15 amino acids. V was shortened by 2 bases and J by 0 bases, with 11 bases between the two germline ends. The germline gives CDR1 SGHTA, CDR2 FQGNSA. CDR3 in amino acids: CASSLSAGISYEQYF. In DNA, the CDR3 is TGTGCCAGCAGCTTAAGTGCGGGGATCTCCTACGAGCAGTACTTC.

The genes are TRBV15 and TRBJ2-7; D is unresolved. Germline CDR1 LNHNV, CDR2 YYDKDF (reference sequence). This CDR3 spans 12 amino acids. V lost 8 bases, J lost 2 bases, and 10 bases lay in between. The CDR3 loop reads CATGNGPYEQYF. The DNA of the CDR3 is TGTGCCACCGGAAACGGGCCCTACGAGCAGTACTTC. Together with reference TRBV15 and TRBJ2-7, the CDR3 gives the full variable domain: DAMVIQNPRYQVTQFGKPVTLSCSQTLNHNVMYWYQQKSSQAPKLLFHYYDKDFNNEADTPDNFQSRRPNTSFCFLDIRSPGLGDTAMYLCATGNGPYEQYFGPGTRLTVT.

The chain has TRBV12-3 or TRBV12-4 and TRBJ1-2, with TRBD1 as a possible D gene (5 bases). Trimming pared 1 base from V and 8 bases from J, leaving 14 bases between. The length of the CDR3 is 14 residues. The CDR3 DNA is TGTGCCAGCAGTTTAGTCGGGACGGGGATGGGCTACACCTTC. This sequence encodes CASSLVGTGMGYTF.

This clonotype occurred a few times. The genes are TRBV6-2 or TRBV6-3 and TRBJ1-1; possibly TRBD1 for D (5 bases). The CDR3 is 17 residues long. The germline V and J ends were trimmed by 2 bases and 5 bases, with 21 bases remaining between them. Germline V CDR1 and CDR2: MNHEY, SVGEGT. This CDR3 reads CASSYQRAAGQHTEAFF. The CDR3 DNA is TGTGCCAGCAGTTACCAACGGGCCGCGGGGCAACATACTGAAGCTTTCTTT.

This chain's CDR3 is CASSFKRGGLETQYF. CDR3 nucleotides: TGTGCCAGCAGCTTCAAGCGGGGGGGCTTGGAGACCCAGTACTTC. The J gene is TRBJ2-5, the V gene TRBV7-2; TRBD2 matches at 10 bases. V trimming: 3 bases; J trimming: 5 bases; junction bases outside the gene matches: 6. Germline V gene sequence: CDR1 SGHTA, CDR2 FQGNSA. The CDR3 length is 15 residues.

The rearrangement links TRBV12-3 or TRBV12-4 to TRBJ2-2; D is perhaps TRBD2 (6 bases). Trimming removed 2 bases at V and 1 base at J, with 17 bases between. The CDR3 consists of 18 residues. CDR3 sequence: CASSLSDLRGLNTGELFF. DNA of the CDR3: TGTGCCAGCAGTTTATCCGATTTGCGGGGACTGAACACCGGGGAGCTGTTTTTT.

J is TRBJ2-1 and V is TRBV7-2; TRBD2 aligns across 7 bases. The V gene end was trimmed by 3 bases and the J gene end by 6 bases; junction bases not matched to a gene: 8. This CDR3 is built from 15 residues. The germline V gene encodes CDR1 SGHTA and CDR2 FQGNSA. The CDR3 sequence: CASSFSATGGNEQFF. For the CDR3, the DNA is TGTGCCAGCAGCTTCTCGGCCACGGGGGGCAATGAGCAGTTCTTC.

The rearrangement uses TRBV5-1 and TRBJ2-1; TRBD2 matches 8 bases. Per the germline V gene, CDR1 is SGHRS and CDR2 is YFSETQ. The CDR3 totals 17 residues. V lost 4 bases, J lost 1 base, and 10 bases stayed unmatched. CDR3 residues: CASSPGTSIGSYNEQFF. In DNA, the CDR3 is TGCGCCAGCAGCCCTGGGACTAGTATCGGGTCCTACAATGAGCAGTTCTTC.

The rearrangement links TRBV2 to TRBJ1-2; D unclear. There are 12 residues in the CDR3. Trimming left V 1 base short and J 7 bases short, with 7 bases between. Germline V gene lookup returns CDR1 SNHLY and CDR2 FYNNEI. CDR3 sequence: CASSEGDGGYTF. The DNA of the CDR3 is TGTGCCAGCAGTGAAGGGGATGGTGGCTACACCTTC.

This clonotype was picked up a small number of times. The chain links TRBV9 to TRBJ2-3, with TRBD2 identical over 9 bases. This CDR3 contains 16 residues. V gave up 3 bases and J gave up 3 bases; unmatched junction bases: 8. Germline CDR1 reads SGDLS; CDR2 reads YYNGEE. The CDR3 spells CASSAPGSGRTDTQYF. The DNA for the CDR3 is TGTGCCAGCAGCGCCCCCGGGAGCGGGAGGACAGATACGCAGTATTTT.

The rearrangement links TRBV12-3 or TRBV12-4 to TRBJ2-3; TRBD2 is a possible D gene (6 bases). The V and J ends lost 2 bases and 2 bases respectively, with 14 bases between them. There are 16 residues in the CDR3. CDR3 bases: TGTGCCAGCAGTTTACGGGCCGGGAGACCCACAGATACGCAGTATTTT. It is translated as CASSLRAGRPTDTQYF.

The table lists this clonotype with a few counts. The V call is TRBV27, the J call TRBJ2-2; 7 bases are shared with TRBD2. The length of the CDR3 is 15 residues. Per the germline V gene, CDR1 is MNHEY and CDR2 is SMNVEV (reference sequence). J gave up 1 base and V 5 bases, and 4 bases lay outside the gene matches. For the CDR3, the DNA is TGTGCCAGCAGTACTAGCGCCAAGAACACCGGGGAGCTGTTTTTT. It encodes CASSTSAKNTGELFF.

This clonotype occurred a few times. The V and J genes are TRBV6-6 and TRBJ1-2, with no clear D. Germline CDR1 reads MNHNY; CDR2 reads SVGAGI (reference sequence). V lost 5 bases to trimming and J lost 5 bases, with 12 bases between them. CDR3 length: 13 residues. CDR3 sequence: CASSNTDTYGYTF. CDR3 sequence (DNA): TGTGCCAGCAGTAACACGGATACTTATGGCTACACCTTC.

This chain links TRBV12-3 or TRBV12-4 with TRBJ2-1; tentatively, D is TRBD2 (6 bases). The CDR3 spans 14 residues. Trimming removed 6 bases at V and 0 bases at J, with 9 bases between. The CDR3 region is CASRPAGSYNEQFF. CDR3 nucleotides: TGTGCCAGCAGACCAGCGGGCTCCTACAATGAGCAGTTCTTC.

This clonotype is a singleton in its sample. The J gene is TRBJ2-3, the V gene TRBV6-1, with D perhaps matching TRBD2 (5 bases). CDR1 is MNHNS, CDR2 SASEGT, per germline. The V and J ends lost 6 bases and 2 bases respectively, with 15 bases between them. The CDR3 length is 15 residues. In nucleotides, the CDR3 is TGTGCCAGCAGCCAAGCAGCGGCCGTCACAGATACGCAGTATTTT. Protein sequence: CASSQAAAVTDTQYF.

V usage is TRBV9 and J usage is TRBJ2-3; unclear D gene. The CDR3 covers 14 residues. V was cut by 0 bases and J by 4 bases, with 9 bases left in between. Germline CDR1 is SGDLS and CDR2 is YYNGEE. CDR3 in DNA: TGTGCCAGCAGCGTAGATGGGCACGCAGATACGCAGTATTTT. Translated, it gives CASSVDGHADTQYF.

V gene TRBV4-1 combines with J gene TRBJ1-3; D uncertain. This CDR3 spans 13 amino acids. Trimming cost V 0 bases and J 8 bases, with 8 bases left between them. Germline V lookup: CDR1 MGHRA, CDR2 YSYEKL. The CDR3 sequence: CASSQDRRDTIYF. CDR3 nucleotide sequence: TGCGCCAGCAGCCAAGATCGTCGAGACACCATATATTTT.

This clonotype was seen only a few times. The V call is TRBV29-1, the J call TRBJ1-2; TRBD1 is a possible D gene (5 bases). This CDR3 comprises 13 residues. In germline, CDR1 is SQVTM, CDR2 ANQGSEA. The ends were cut back, 7 bases at V and 6 bases at J, with 18 bases in the middle. The CDR3 here is CSADVAGKNGYTF. In DNA form, the CDR3 reads TGCAGCGCGGACGTGGCAGGGAAAAATGGCTACACCTTC.